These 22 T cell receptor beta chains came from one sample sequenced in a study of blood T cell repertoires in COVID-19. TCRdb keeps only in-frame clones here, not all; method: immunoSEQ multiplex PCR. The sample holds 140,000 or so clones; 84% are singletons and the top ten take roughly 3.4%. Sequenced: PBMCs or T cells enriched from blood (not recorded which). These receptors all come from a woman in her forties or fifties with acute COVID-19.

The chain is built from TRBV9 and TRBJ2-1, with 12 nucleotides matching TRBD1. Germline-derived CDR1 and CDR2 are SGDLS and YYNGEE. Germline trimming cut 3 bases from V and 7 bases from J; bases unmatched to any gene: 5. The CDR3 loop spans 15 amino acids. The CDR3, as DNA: TGTGCCAGCAGCGCCGGGACAGGGGGCATGAATGAGCAGTTCTTC. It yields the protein CASSAGTGGMNEQFF.

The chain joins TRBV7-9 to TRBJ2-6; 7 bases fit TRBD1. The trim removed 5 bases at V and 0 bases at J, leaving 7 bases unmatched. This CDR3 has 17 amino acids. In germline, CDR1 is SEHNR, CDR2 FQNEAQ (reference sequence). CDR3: CASSEGDSASGANVLTF. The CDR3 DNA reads TGTGCCAGCAGCGAGGGGGACAGTGCCTCTGGGGCCAACGTCCTGACTTTC.

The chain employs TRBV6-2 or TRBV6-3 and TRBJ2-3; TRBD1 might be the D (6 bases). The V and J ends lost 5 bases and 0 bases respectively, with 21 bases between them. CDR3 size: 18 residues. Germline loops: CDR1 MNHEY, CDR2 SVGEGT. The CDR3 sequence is CASSPKPGQTSSTDTQYF. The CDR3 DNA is TGTGCCAGCAGTCCGAAGCCTGGACAGACGTCTAGCACAGATACGCAGTATTTT.

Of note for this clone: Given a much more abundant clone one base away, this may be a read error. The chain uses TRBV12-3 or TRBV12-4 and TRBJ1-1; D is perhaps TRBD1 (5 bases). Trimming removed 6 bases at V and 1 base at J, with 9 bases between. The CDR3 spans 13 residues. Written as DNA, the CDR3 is TGTGCCAGCAGCTTACAGGAGAACACTGAAGCTTTCTTT. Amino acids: CASSLQENTEAFF.

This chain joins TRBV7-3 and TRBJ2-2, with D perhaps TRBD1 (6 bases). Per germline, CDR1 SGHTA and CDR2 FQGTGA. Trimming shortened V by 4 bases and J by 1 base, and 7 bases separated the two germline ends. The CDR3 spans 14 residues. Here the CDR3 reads CASSSDRNTGELFF. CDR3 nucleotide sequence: TGTGCCAGCAGCTCGGACAGGAACACCGGGGAGCTGTTTTTT.

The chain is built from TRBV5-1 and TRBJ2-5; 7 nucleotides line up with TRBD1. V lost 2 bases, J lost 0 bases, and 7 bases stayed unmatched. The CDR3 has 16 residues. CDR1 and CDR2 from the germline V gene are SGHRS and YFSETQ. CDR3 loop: CASSFGIRGNQETQYF. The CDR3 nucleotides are TGCGCCAGCAGCTTCGGGATCAGGGGGAACCAAGAGACCCAGTACTTC.

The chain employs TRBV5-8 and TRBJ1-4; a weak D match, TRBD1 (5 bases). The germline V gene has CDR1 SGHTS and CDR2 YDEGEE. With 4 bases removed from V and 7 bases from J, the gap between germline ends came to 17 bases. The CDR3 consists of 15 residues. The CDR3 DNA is TGTGCCAGCAGCAATGCAGGGCGGCCTGGTGAAAAACTGTTTTTT. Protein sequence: CASSNAGRPGEKLFF.

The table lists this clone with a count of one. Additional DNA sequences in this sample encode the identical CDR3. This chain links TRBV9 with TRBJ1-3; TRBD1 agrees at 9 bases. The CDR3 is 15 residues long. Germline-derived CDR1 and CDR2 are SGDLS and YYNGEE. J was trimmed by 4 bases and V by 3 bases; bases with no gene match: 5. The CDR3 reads CASSGGQGGGNTIYF. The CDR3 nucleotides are TGTGCCAGCAGCGGGGGACAGGGAGGCGGAAACACCATATATTTT.

CDR3 sequence reads: CASSLAGRGGYGYTF. CDR3 bases: TGCGCCAGCAGCTTAGCTGGGCGAGGAGGATATGGCTACACCTTC. The chain employs TRBV5-1 and TRBJ1-2; D not certain. The CDR3 is 15 amino acids. CDR1 is SGHRS, CDR2 YFSETQ, per germline. The V and J ends lost 2 bases and 5 bases respectively, with 16 bases between them.

In nucleotides, the CDR3 is TGTGCCAGCTCACCACCATTGGGAGGACAGGGGTCCGACGAGCAGTACTTC. This codes for CASSPPLGGQGSDEQYF. The chain carries TRBV18 and TRBJ2-7; 9 nucleotides agree with TRBD1. This CDR3 comprises 17 residues. From germline, CDR1 is KGHSH and CDR2 LQKENI. V lost 0 bases, J lost 5 bases, and 11 bases stayed unmatched.

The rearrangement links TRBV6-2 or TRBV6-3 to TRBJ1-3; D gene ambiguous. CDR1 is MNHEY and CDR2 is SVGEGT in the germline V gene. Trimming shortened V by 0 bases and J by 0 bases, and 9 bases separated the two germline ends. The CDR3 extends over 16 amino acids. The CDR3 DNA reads TGTGCCAGCAGTTACTCATCCCGCAGCTCTGGAAACACCATATATTTT. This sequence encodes CASSYSSRSSGNTIYF.

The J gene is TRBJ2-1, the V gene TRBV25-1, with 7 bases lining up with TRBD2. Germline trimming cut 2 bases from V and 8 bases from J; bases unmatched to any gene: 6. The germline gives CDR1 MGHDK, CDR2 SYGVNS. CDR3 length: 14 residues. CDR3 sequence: CASSEASGTDEQFF. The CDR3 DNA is TGTGCCAGCAGTGAAGCGAGCGGGACCGATGAGCAGTTCTTC.

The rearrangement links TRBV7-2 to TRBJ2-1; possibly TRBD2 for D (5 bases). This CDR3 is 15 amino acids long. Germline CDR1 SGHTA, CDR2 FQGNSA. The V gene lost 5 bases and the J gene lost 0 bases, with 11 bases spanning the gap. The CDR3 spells CASSPDYSSYNEQFF. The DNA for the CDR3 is TGTGCCAGCAGCCCCGACTATAGCTCCTACAATGAGCAGTTCTTC.

The DNA for the CDR3 is TGTGCCAGCAGTGGCCTAGCGGAGACCCAGTACTTC. It translates to CASSGLAETQYF. This chain connects TRBV2 to TRBJ2-5; D might be TRBD2 (6 bases). Germline V gene sequence: CDR1 SNHLY, CDR2 FYNNEI. V was shortened by 4 bases and J by 5 bases, with 8 bases between the two germline ends. The CDR3 extends over 12 amino acids. Drawing the rest from reference TRBV2 and TRBJ2-5, the complete variable domain is EPEVTQTPSHQVTQMGQEVILRCVPISNHLYFYWYRQILGQKVEFLVSFYNNEISEKSEIFDDQFSVERPDGSNFTLKIRSTKLEDSAMYFCASSGLAETQYFGPGTRLLVL.

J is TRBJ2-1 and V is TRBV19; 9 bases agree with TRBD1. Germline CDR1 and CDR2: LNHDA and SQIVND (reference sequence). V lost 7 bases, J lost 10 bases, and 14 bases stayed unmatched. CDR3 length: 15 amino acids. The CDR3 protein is CASNAVPGQGWEQFF. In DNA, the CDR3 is TGTGCCAGTAACGCAGTCCCGGGACAGGGTTGGGAGCAGTTCTTC.

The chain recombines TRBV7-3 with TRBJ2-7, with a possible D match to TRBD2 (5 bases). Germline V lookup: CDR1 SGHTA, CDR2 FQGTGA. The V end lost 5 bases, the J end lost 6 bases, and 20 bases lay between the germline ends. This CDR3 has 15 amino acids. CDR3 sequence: CASSPHPRAEAEQYF. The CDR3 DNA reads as TGTGCCAGCAGCCCCCATCCGAGGGCGGAGGCCGAGCAGTACTTC. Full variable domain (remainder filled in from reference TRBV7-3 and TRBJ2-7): GAGVSQTPSNKVTEKGKYVELRCDPISGHTALYWYRQSLGQGPEFLIYFQGTGAADDSGLPNDRFFAVRPEGSVSTLKIQRTERGDSAVYLCASSPHPRAEAEQYFGPGTRLTVT.

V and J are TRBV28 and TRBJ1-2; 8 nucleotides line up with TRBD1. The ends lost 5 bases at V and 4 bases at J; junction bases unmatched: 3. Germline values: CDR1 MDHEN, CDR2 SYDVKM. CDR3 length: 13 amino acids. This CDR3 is CASSRTGFYGYTF. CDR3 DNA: TGTGCCAGCAGTAGGACAGGGTTCTATGGCTACACCTTC.

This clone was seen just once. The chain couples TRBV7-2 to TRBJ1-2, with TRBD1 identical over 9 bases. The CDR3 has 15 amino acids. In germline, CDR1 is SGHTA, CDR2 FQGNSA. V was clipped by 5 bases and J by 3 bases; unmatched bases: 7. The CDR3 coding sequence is TGTGCCAGCAGCCATAGTGGGACAGGGTACTATGGCTACACCTTC. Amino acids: CASSHSGTGYYGYTF.

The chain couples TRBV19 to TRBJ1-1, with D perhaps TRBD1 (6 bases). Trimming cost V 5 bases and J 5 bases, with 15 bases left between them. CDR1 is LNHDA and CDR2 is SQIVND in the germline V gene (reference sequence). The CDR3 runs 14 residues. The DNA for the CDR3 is TGTGCCAGTAGTCTACAGGGAGTCCGAACTGAAGCTTTCTTT. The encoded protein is CASSLQGVRTEAFF.

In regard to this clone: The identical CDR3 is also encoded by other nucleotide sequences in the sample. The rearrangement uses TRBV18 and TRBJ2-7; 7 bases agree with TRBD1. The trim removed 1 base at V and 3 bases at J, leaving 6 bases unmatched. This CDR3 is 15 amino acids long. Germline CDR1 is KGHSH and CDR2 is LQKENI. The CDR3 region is CASSPRDRVFYEQYF. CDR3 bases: TGTGCCAGCTCACCACGGGACAGAGTGTTCTACGAGCAGTACTTC. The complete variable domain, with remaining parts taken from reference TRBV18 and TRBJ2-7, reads NAGVMQNPRHLVRRRGQEARLRCSPMKGHSHVYWYRQLPEEGLKFMVYLQKENIIDESGMPKERFSAEFPKEGPSILRIQQVVRGDSAAYFCASSPRDRVFYEQYFGPGTRLTVT.

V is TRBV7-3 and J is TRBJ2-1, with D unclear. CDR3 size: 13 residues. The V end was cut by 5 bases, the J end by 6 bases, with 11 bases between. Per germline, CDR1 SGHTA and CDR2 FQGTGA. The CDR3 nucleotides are TGTGCCAGCAGCCGAAGGAGTGGCAATGAGCAGTTCTTC. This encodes CASSRRSGNEQFF.

The CDR3 DNA reads TGCGCCAGCAGCCCCGGGGGGGCTCGGGGATATGGCTACACCTTC. It encodes CASSPGGARGYGYTF. The chain carries TRBV5-1 and TRBJ1-2, with D perhaps TRBD1 (6 bases). V was shortened by 4 bases and J by 5 bases, with 18 bases between the two germline ends. Germline CDR1 is SGHRS and CDR2 is YFSETQ. The CDR3 totals 15 residues.